Following are 2 T cell receptor beta chains from one sample sequenced in a study of blood T cell repertoires in COVID-19. Clones were sequenced by immunoSEQ multiplex PCR, and TCRdb holds only the in-frame ones, with some missing. The table lists over 100,000 clones, around 89% of them singletons. Sequencing was carried out using peripheral blood. The receptors stem from a human donor in a cohort sampled during active COVID-19.

V gene TRBV7-2 combines with J gene TRBJ2-1; D is possibly TRBD2 (7 bases). CDR3 length equals 15 residues. CDR1 and CDR2 from the germline V gene are SGHTA and FQGNSA. V was trimmed by 6 bases and J by 10 bases, leaving 22 bases between them. The CDR3 coding sequence is TGTGCCAGCAGAAGGGGGGTGGTAGCGGGTCAAGAGCAGTTCTTC. It is translated as CASRRGVVAGQEQFF.

The chain carries TRBV19 and TRBJ2-7; 9 nucleotides agree with TRBD2. J lost 5 bases, V lost 2 bases, and 7 bases had no gene match. The CDR3 runs 15 residues. Germline CDR1 is LNHDA and CDR2 is SQIVND (reference sequence). DNA for the CDR3: TGTGCCAGTAGTATACGGCTAGCGGGGAGAGACGAGCAGTACTTC. It translates to CASSIRLAGRDEQYF.